Below are 9 T cell receptor beta chains sequenced from a single sample in a study of response to subunit inactivated influenza vaccine. TCRdb reprocessed the RT-PCR reads via MiXCR and lists one record per CDR3 protein. This table holds approximately 290,000 distinct CDR3 sequences, 20% to 25% found once. This material consisted of PBMCs from blood, taken about 20 months after vaccination. The source is a man aged 45-69 years who received an inactivated influenza vaccine.

This clonotype was seen repeatedly, ten times or more. J is TRBJ2-2 and V is TRBV15; no definite D call. Between the trimmed V and J ends, which lost 4 bases and 0 bases, there was a span of 9 bases. CDR3 length: 15 amino acids. Germline V gene sequence: CDR1 LNHNV, CDR2 YYDKDF (reference sequence). The CDR3: CATSKRESNTGELFF. The CDR3 DNA reads as TGTGCCACCAGCAAACGAGAGTCGAACACCGGGGAGCTGTTTTTT.

The genes are TRBV10-3 and TRBJ1-5, with D maybe TRBD1 (6 bases). CDR1 is ENHRY, CDR2 SYGVKD, per germline. Trimming cost V 0 bases and J 1 base, with 16 bases left between them. The CDR3 runs 18 residues. Here the CDR3 reads CAISESEGGFRSNQPQHF. The DNA of the CDR3 is TGTGCCATCAGTGAGTCCGAAGGGGGGTTTCGCAGCAATCAGCCCCAGCATTTT.

The CDR3 DNA sequence: TGTGCCATCAGTGAGCCACCTAGCGGAGAGACCCAGTACTTC. Encoded protein: CAISEPPSGETQYF. The J gene is TRBJ2-5, the V gene TRBV10-3; 7 bases are shared with TRBD2. The CDR3 has 14 residues. Trimming cost V 2 bases and J 4 bases; bases outside gene matches: 4. The germline V gene has CDR1 ENHRY and CDR2 SYGVKD.

The chain couples TRBV6-2 or TRBV6-3 to TRBJ2-5, with D uncertain. CDR1 and CDR2 from the germline V gene are MNHEY and SVGEGT. The CDR3 totals 12 residues. V lost 7 bases, J lost 6 bases, and 12 bases lay in between. The CDR3 region has the DNA TGTGCCAGCAACCACGATGGGCAGACCCAGTACTTC. Translated, it gives CASNHDGQTQYF.

The chain links TRBV6-1 to TRBJ1-1, with D possibly being TRBD1 (5 bases). The V gene lost 6 bases and the J gene lost 2 bases, with 16 bases spanning the gap. CDR3 length equals 15 residues. Germline CDR1 reads MNHNS; CDR2 reads SASEGT. The CDR3 DNA reads TGTGCCAGCAGATTCACCGGGACGGACAACACTGAAGCTTTCTTT. Its protein is CASRFTGTDNTEAFF.

This sequence joins TRBV20-1 and TRBJ2-1, with D tentatively TRBD2 (6 bases). This CDR3 region has 14 residues. Per germline, CDR1 DFQATT and CDR2 SNEGSKA (reference sequence). With 6 bases removed from V and 13 bases from J, the gap between germline ends came to 25 bases. The CDR3 spells CSATRPPEGTGQFF. The CDR3 coding sequence is TGCAGTGCCACCAGACCCCCGGAGGGGACGGGCCAGTTCTTC.

This clonotype was seen only a few times. The chain uses TRBV3-1 and TRBJ1-2; D might be TRBD1 (5 bases). Germline loops: CDR1 LGHDT, CDR2 YNNKEL (reference sequence). The V gene lost 3 bases and the J gene lost 4 bases, with 15 bases spanning the gap. The CDR3 has 15 amino acids. The CDR3 bases are TGTGCCAGCAGCCATCCCAGGGTGGAGTTCTATGGCTACACCTTC. This gives the protein CASSHPRVEFYGYTF. Variable domain in full (rest from reference TRBV3-1 and TRBJ1-2): DTAVSQTPKYLVTQMGNDKSIKCEQNLGHDTMYWYKQDSKKFLKIMFSYNNKELIINETVPNRFSPKSPDKAHLNLHINSLELGDSAVYFCASSHPRVEFYGYTFGSGTRLTVV.

This clonotype was seen a handful of times. The chain uses TRBV10-3 and TRBJ1-2, with a tentative D call TRBD1 (6 bases). This CDR3 comprises 13 residues. The germline V gene encodes CDR1 ENHRY and CDR2 SYGVKD. Deletions cut 3 bases from V and 5 bases from J, with 10 bases between. The CDR3 loop reads CAISDGGAYGYTF. CDR3 nucleotide sequence: TGTGCCATCAGTGATGGGGGGGCTTATGGCTACACCTTC.

The V gene is TRBV7-6, the J gene TRBJ2-1, with 8 bases lining up with TRBD2. The V gene's germline CDR1 is SGHVS and CDR2 FNYEAQ. The CDR3 has 15 amino acids. Trimming removed 1 base from V and 7 bases from J; junction bases left unmatched: 6. CDR3 DNA sequence: TGTGCCAGCAGCTTAGGGGTCCCGGGGGGGAATGAGCAGTTCTTC. This translates into CASSLGVPGGNEQFF. The complete variable domain, with remaining parts taken from reference TRBV7-6 and TRBJ2-1, reads GAGVSQSPRYKVTKRGQDVALRCDPISGHVSLYWYRQALGQGPEFLTYFNYEAQQDKSGLPNDRFSAERPEGSISTLTIQRTEQRDSAMYRCASSLGVPGGNEQFFGPGTRLTVL.